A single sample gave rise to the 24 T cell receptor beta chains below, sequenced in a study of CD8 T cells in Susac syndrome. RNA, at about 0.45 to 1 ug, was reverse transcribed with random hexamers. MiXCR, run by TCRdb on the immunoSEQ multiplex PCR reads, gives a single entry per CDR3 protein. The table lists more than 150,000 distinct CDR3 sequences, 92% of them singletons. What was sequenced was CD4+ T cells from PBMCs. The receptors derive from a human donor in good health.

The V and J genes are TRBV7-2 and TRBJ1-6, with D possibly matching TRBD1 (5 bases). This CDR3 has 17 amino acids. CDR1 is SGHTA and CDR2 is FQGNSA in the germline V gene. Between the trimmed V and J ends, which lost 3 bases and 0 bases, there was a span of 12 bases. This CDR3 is CASSLRTPSSYNSPLHF. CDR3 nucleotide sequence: TGTGCCAGCAGCTTGAGGACACCGAGCTCCTATAATTCACCCCTCCACTTT.

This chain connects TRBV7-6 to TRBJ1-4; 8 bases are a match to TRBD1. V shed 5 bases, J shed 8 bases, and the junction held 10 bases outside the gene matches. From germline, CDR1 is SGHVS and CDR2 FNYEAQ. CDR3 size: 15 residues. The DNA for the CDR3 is TGTGCCAGCAGCCCCGGACAGGGAGTATGGGAAAAACTGTTTTTT. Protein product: CASSPGQGVWEKLFF. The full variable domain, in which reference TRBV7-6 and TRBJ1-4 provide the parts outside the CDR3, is GAGVSQSPRYKVTKRGQDVALRCDPISGHVSLYWYRQALGQGPEFLTYFNYEAQQDKSGLPNDRFSAERPEGSISTLTIQRTEQRDSAMYRCASSPGQGVWEKLFFGSGTQLSVL.

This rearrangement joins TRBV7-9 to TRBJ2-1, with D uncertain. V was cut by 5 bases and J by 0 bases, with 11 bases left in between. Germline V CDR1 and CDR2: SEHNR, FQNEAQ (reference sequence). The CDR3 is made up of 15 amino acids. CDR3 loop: CASSTGPGSYNEQFF. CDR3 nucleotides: TGTGCCAGCAGCACTGGACCGGGCTCCTACAATGAGCAGTTCTTC.

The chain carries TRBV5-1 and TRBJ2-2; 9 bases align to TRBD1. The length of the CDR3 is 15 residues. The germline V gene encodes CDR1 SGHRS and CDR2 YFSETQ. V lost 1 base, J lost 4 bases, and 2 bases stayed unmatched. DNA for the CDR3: TGCGCCAGCAGCTTGTGGACAGGGGTCACCGGGGAGCTGTTTTTT. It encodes CASSLWTGVTGELFF.

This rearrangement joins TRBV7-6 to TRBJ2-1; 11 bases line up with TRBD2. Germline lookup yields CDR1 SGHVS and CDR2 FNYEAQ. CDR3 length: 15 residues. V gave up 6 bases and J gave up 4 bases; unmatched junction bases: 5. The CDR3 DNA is TGTGCCAGCAGGCCACTAGCGGGGGTTTACAATGAGCAGTTCTTC. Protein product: CASRPLAGVYNEQFF.

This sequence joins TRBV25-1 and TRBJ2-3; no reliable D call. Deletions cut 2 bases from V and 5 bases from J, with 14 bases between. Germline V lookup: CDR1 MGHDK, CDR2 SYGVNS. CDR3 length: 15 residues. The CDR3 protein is CASSEGATRGDTQYF. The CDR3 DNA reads TGTGCCAGCAGTGAAGGTGCGACGCGAGGAGATACGCAGTATTTT. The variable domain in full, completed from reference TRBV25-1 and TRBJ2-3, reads EADIYQTPRYLVIGTGKKITLECSQTMGHDKMYWYQQDPGMELHLIHYSYGVNSTEKGDLSSESTVSRIRTEHFPLTLESARPSHTSQYLCASSEGATRGDTQYFGPGTRLTVL.

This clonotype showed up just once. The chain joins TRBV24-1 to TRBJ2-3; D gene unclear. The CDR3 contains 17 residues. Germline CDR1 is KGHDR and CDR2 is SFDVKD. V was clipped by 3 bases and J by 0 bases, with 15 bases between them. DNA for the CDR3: TGTGCCACCAGTGATCCCCCGGTGCATTCTAGCACAGATACGCAGTATTTT. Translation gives CATSDPPVHSSTDTQYF.

Written as DNA, the CDR3 is TGCGCCAGAAAACGGGCGGGGGACTGGAATTCACCCCTCCACTTT. It specifies CARKRAGDWNSPLHF. The rearrangement uses TRBV23-1 and TRBJ1-6; perhaps TRBD1 as D (5 bases). TRBV23-1 belongs to the ORF category, with a function that is uncertain. The CDR3 is 15 amino acids. Trimming pared 9 bases from V and 7 bases from J, leaving 19 bases between.

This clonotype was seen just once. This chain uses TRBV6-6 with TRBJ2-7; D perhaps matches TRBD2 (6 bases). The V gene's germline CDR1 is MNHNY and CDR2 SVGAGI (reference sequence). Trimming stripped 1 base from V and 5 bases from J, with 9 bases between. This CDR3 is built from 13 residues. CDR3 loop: CASSYYSGDEQYF. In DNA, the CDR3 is TGTGCCAGCAGTTACTATAGCGGCGACGAGCAGTACTTC.

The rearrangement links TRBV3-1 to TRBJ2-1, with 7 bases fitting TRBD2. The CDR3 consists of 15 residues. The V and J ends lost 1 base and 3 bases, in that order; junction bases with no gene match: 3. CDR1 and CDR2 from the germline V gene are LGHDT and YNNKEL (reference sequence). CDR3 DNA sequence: TGTGCCAGCAGCCAAGTCCGGGGGGACTACAATGAGCAGTTCTTC. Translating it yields CASSQVRGDYNEQFF.

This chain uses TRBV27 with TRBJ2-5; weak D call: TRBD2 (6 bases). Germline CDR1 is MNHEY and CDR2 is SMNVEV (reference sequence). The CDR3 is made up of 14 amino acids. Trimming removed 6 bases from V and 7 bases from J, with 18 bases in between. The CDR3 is CASSGGQGVGTQYF. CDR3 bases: TGTGCCAGCAGCGGAGGGCAGGGCGTAGGGACCCAGTACTTC.

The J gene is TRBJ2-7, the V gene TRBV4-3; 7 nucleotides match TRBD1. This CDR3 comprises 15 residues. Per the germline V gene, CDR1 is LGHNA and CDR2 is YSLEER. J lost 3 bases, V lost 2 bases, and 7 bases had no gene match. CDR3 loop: CASSQSPTGDYEQYF. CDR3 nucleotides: TGCGCCAGCAGCCAATCCCCCACAGGGGACTACGAGCAGTACTTC.

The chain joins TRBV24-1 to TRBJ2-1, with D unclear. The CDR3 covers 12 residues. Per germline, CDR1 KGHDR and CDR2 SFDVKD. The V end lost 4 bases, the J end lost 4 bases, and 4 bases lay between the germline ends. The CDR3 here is CATSDSYNEQFF. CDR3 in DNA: TGTGCCACCAGTGACAGTTACAATGAGCAGTTCTTC.

This CDR3 is CASSPRTQITRAFF. The CDR3 DNA reads as TGTGCCAGCAGTCCCCGGACTCAAATTACGCGAGCTTTCTTT. The chain carries TRBV12-3 or TRBV12-4 and TRBJ1-1; D gene uncertain. Between the trimmed V and J ends, which lost 5 bases and 10 bases, there was a span of 20 bases. The CDR3 has 14 amino acids.

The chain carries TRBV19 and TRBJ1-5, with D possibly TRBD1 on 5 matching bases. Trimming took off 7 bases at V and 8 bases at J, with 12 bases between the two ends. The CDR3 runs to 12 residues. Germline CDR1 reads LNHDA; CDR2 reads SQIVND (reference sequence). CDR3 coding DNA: TGTGCCAGTACCGGAGGGGCTAAGCCCCAGCATTTT. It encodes CASTGGAKPQHF.

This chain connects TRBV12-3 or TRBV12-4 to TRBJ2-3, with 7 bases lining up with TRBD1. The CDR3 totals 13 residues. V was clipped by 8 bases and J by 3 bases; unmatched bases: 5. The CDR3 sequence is CASETQGTDTQYF. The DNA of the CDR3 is TGTGCCAGCGAGACACAGGGGACAGATACGCAGTATTTT.

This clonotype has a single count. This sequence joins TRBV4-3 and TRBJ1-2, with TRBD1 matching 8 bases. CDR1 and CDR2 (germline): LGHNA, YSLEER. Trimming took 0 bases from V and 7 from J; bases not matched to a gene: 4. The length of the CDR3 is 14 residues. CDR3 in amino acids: CASSQEIGQGGYTF. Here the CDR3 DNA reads TGCGCCAGCAGCCAAGAAATCGGACAGGGTGGCTACACCTTC.

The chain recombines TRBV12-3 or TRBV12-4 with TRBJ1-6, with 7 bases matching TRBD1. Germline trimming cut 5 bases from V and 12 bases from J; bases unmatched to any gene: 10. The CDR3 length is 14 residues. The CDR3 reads CASSPRRGQIPLHF. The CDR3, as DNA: TGTGCCAGCAGTCCCCGAAGGGGGCAAATACCCCTCCACTTT.

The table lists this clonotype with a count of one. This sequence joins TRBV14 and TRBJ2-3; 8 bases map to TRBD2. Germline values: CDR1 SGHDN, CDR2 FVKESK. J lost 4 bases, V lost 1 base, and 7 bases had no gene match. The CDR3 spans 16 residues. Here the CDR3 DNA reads TGTGCCAGCAGCCAAGGGGCGAAAGCGGGGGCAGATACGCAGTATTTT. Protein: CASSQGAKAGADTQYF.

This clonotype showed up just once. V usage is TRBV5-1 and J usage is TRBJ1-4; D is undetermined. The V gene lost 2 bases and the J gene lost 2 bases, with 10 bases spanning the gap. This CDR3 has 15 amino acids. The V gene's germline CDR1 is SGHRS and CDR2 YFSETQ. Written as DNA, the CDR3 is TGCGCCAGCAGCTTAGGAGGGTTGACTAATGAAAAACTGTTTTTT. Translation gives CASSLGGLTNEKLFF.

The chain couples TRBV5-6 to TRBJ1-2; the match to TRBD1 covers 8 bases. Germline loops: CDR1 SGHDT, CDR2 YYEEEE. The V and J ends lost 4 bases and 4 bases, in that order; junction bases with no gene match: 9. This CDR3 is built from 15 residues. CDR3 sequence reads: CASSPRTGSGYGYTF. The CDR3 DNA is TGTGCCAGCAGCCCCCGGACAGGGAGCGGCTATGGCTACACCTTC. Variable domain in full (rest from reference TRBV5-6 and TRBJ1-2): DAGVTQSPTHLIKTRGQQVTLRCSPKSGHDTVSWYQQALGQGPQFIFQYYEEEERQRGNFPDRFSGHQFPNYSSELNVNALLLGDSALYLCASSPRTGSGYGYTFGSGTRLTVV.

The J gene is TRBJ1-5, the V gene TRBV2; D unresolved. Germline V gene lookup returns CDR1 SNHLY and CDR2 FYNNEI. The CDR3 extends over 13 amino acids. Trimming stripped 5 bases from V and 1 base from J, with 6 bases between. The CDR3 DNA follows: TGTGCCAGCAGTCAACAGAGCAATCAGCCCCAGCATTTT. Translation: CASSQQSNQPQHF.

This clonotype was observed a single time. CDR3 nucleotides: TGCGCCAGCAGCTTGATGGATCCTAATTCACCCCTCCACTTT. Its translation: CASSLMDPNSPLHF. V is TRBV5-1 and J is TRBJ1-6; D call uncertain. Germline lookup yields CDR1 SGHRS and CDR2 YFSETQ. CDR3 length: 14 amino acids. V gave up 1 base and J gave up 6 bases, with 8 bases separating them.

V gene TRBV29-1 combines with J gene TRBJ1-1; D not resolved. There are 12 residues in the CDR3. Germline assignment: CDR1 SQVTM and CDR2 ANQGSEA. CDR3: CTVRTMNTEAFF. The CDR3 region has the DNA TGCACCGTAAGAACTATGAACACTGAAGCTTTCTTT.